Following are 12 T cell receptor beta chains from one sample sequenced in a study of OX40 agonist ivuxolimab in advanced cancers. TCRdb's table, derived via immunoSEQ multiplex PCR, lists solely in-frame clones and lacks some. This table has 55,000 to 65,000 clones, under 85% appearing once. The source was CD4+ or CD8+ T cells sorted from blood, collected in a trial of the OX40 agonist ivuxolimab. The receptors stem from an adult with an advanced solid tumor such as melanoma, head and neck, liver or kidney cancer.

The gene calls are TRBV6-1 and TRBJ2-3; 7 positions match TRBD2. The CDR3 length is 16 residues. V shed 6 bases, J shed 2 bases, and the junction held 11 bases outside the gene matches. Per germline, CDR1 MNHNS and CDR2 SASEGT. The CDR3 spells CASSESRGWSTDTQYF. CDR3 nucleotide sequence: TGTGCCAGCAGCGAATCGCGGGGGTGGTCCACAGATACGCAGTATTTT.

V gene TRBV7-6 combines with J gene TRBJ1-1, with 9 bases lining up with TRBD1. The ends lost 5 bases at V and 1 base at J; junction bases unmatched: 8. Per the germline V gene, CDR1 is SGHVS and CDR2 is FNYEAQ. The CDR3 runs 16 residues. The CDR3 here is CASSLGQGSTNTEAFF. CDR3 nucleotide sequence: TGTGCCAGCAGCCTCGGACAGGGGTCTACGAACACTGAAGCTTTCTTT.

The table lists this clone with a count of one. The chain uses TRBV27 and TRBJ2-6; TRBD1 matches 8 bases. This CDR3 contains 19 residues. Germline CDR1 and CDR2: MNHEY and SMNVEV (reference sequence). V gave up 0 bases and J gave up 1 base; unmatched junction bases: 8. The CDR3 sequence is CASSLSRTGIRSGANVLTF. The CDR3 region has the DNA TGTGCCAGCAGTTTATCCCGGACAGGGATTAGGTCTGGGGCCAACGTCCTGACTTTC.

This chain uses TRBV7-9 with TRBJ2-1; 13 positions match TRBD2. Germline V CDR1 and CDR2: SEHNR, FQNEAQ (reference sequence). This CDR3 is 15 amino acids long. The J segment lost 7 bases and the V segment lost 2 bases, leaving 2 bases of the junction unmatched. The CDR3 nucleotides are TGTGCCAGCAGCTTACAGACTAGCGGGAGGAATGAGCAGTTCTTC. This codes for CASSLQTSGRNEQFF.

Judged by abundance, this clone is medium-sized. V and J are TRBV6-5 and TRBJ1-2; 10 bases fit TRBD1. V lost 5 bases, J lost 4 bases, and 4 bases stayed unmatched. Per germline, CDR1 MNHEY and CDR2 SVGAGI. This CDR3 region has 14 residues. The DNA for the CDR3 is TGTGCCAGCAGTGACAGGGGGCCCCCCTATGGCTACACCTTC. Amino acid sequence: CASSDRGPPYGYTF.

V is TRBV28 and J is TRBJ2-2, with D tentatively TRBD2 (6 bases). CDR3 size: 16 residues. V shed 1 base and J shed 2 bases, with 11 bases lying between them. Germline CDR1 MDHEN, CDR2 SYDVKM. CDR3 nucleotides: TGTGCCAGCAGTTTATTGACTAGTGGTAACACCGGGGAGCTGTTTTTT. Translation: CASSLLTSGNTGELFF.

The rearrangement joins TRBV7-2 to TRBJ2-7; perhaps TRBD1 as D (6 bases). This CDR3 is 16 amino acids long. Germline V gene data show CDR1 as SGHTA and CDR2 as FQGNSA. The V end was cut by 0 bases, the J end by 6 bases, with 18 bases between. This chain's CDR3 is CASSLALATGQSEQYF. The DNA of the CDR3 is TGTGCCAGCAGCTTAGCGCTGGCGACAGGCCAATCCGAGCAGTACTTC.

The CDR3 loop reads CASSQAGTGNYGYTF. Written as DNA, the CDR3 is TGCGCCAGCAGCCAAGCCGGGACTGGTAACTATGGCTACACCTTC. The gene calls are TRBV4-3 and TRBJ1-2, with a possible D match to TRBD1 (5 bases). V was cut by 1 base and J by 1 base, with 10 bases left in between. The CDR3 runs 15 residues. Germline CDR1 reads LGHNA; CDR2 reads YSLEER.

This clone has only one observation. The chain recombines TRBV7-9 with TRBJ2-1; 8 bases map to TRBD2. Germline lookup yields CDR1 SEHNR and CDR2 FQNEAQ (reference sequence). The J segment lost 7 bases and the V segment lost 3 bases, leaving 11 bases of the junction unmatched. The CDR3 is 16 amino acids. The DNA for the CDR3 is TGTGCCAGCAGCTTCGAAACTAGCGGAGGGGTGAATGAGCAGTTCTTC. Translated, it gives CASSFETSGGVNEQFF.

The genes are TRBV5-1 and TRBJ2-7; no firm D call. V was trimmed by 4 bases and J by 0 bases, leaving 14 bases between them. The CDR3 sequence is 15 residues long. Germline loops: CDR1 SGHRS, CDR2 YFSETQ. The chain's CDR3 is CASSLELTSSYEQYF. CDR3 nucleotide sequence: TGCGCCAGCAGCCTCGAATTAACCTCCTCCTACGAGCAGTACTTC.

The count of this clone is one. The CDR3 sequence: CASRARDPGWDQPQHF. The DNA of the CDR3 is TGTGCCAGCAGGGCCCGGGACCCAGGGTGGGATCAGCCCCAGCATTTT. J is TRBJ1-5 and V is TRBV6-4; tentatively, D is TRBD1 (5 bases). V was pared by 6 bases and J by 5 bases, with 20 bases between. Looked up from germline, CDR1 is MRHNA and CDR2 is SNTAGT. This CDR3 is built from 16 residues.

The V call is TRBV5-1, the J call TRBJ2-3; D is undetermined. V was shortened by 0 bases and J by 4 bases, with 9 bases between the two germline ends. The CDR3 runs 14 residues. Germline V lookup: CDR1 SGHRS, CDR2 YFSETQ. CDR3 in amino acids: CASSLASTSDTQYF. The CDR3 region has the DNA TGCGCCAGCAGCTTGGCGTCTACGTCAGATACGCAGTATTTT.